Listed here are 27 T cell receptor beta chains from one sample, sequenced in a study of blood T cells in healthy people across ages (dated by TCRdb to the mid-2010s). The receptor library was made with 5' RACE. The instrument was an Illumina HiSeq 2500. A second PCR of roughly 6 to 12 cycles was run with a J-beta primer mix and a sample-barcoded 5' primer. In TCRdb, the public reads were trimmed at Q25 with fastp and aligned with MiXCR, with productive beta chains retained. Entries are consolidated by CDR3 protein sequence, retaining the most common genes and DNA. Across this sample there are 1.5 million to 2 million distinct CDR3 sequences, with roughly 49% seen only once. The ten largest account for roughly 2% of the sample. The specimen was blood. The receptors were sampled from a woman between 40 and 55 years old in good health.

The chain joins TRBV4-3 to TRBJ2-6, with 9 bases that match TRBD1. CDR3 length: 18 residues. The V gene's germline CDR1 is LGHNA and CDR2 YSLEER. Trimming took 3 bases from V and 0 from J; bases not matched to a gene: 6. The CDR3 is CASSHGQGLSSGANVLTF. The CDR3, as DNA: TGCGCCAGCAGCCACGGACAGGGGCTAAGCTCTGGGGCCAACGTCCTGACTTTC.

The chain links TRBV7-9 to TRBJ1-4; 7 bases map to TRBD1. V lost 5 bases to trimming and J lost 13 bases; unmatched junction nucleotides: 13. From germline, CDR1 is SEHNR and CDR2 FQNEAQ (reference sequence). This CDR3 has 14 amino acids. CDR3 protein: CASSRDSPNLPLFF. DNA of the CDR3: TGTGCCAGCAGCCGGGACAGTCCTAACCTCCCACTGTTTTTT.

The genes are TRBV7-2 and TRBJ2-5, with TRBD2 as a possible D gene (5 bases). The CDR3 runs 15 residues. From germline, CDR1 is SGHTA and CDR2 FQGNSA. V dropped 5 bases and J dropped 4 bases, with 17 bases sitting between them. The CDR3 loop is CASSQRAVRRETQYF. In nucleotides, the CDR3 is TGTGCCAGCAGCCAAAGAGCGGTACGCCGAGAGACCCAGTACTTC.

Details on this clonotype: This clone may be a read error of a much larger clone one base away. The CDR3 nucleotides read TGTGCCAGCAGTCTCGGGGGGGCGACGGAGACCCAGTTCTTC. This codes for CASSLGGATETQFF. The V call is TRBV28, the J call TRBJ2-1; 8 nucleotides match TRBD2. Germline assignment: CDR1 MDHEN and CDR2 SYDVKM. The ends lost 5 bases at V and 13 bases at J; junction bases unmatched: 13. This CDR3 is built from 14 residues.

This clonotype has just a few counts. CDR3 sequence: CSASLAGANNEQFF. CDR3 coding DNA: TGCAGTGCTAGTTTAGCGGGGGCCAACAATGAGCAGTTCTTC. V is TRBV20-1 and J is TRBJ2-1; TRBD2 matches at 9 bases. CDR1 is DFQATT and CDR2 is SNEGSKA in the germline V gene (reference sequence). The CDR3 covers 14 residues. V was clipped by 3 bases and J by 5 bases; unmatched bases: 5.

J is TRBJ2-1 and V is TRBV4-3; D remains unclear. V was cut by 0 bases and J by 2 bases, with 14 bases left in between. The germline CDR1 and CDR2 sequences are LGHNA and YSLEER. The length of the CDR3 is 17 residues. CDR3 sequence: CASSQDVRLPPYNEQFF. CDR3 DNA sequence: TGCGCCAGCAGCCAAGATGTCAGACTCCCCCCCTACAATGAGCAGTTCTTC.

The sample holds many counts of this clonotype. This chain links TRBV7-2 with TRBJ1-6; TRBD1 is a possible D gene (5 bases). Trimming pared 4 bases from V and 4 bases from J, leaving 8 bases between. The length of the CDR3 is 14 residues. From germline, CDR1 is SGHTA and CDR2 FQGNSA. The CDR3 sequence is CASSSGRYNSPLHF. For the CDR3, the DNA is TGTGCCAGCAGCTCAGGGCGGTATAATTCACCCCTCCACTTT.

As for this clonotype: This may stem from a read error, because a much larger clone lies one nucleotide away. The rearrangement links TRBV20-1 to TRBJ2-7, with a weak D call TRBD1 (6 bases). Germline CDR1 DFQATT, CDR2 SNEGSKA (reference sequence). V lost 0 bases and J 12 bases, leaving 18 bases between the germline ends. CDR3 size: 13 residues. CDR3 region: CSARDPRGETRYF. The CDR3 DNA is TGCAGTGCTAGAGATCCCAGGGGAGAGACCCGGTACTTC.

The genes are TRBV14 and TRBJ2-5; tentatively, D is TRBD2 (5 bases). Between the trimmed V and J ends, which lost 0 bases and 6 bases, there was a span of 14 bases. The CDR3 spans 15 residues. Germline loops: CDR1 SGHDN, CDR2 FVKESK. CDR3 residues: CASSQDAGYIQTQYF. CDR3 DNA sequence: TGTGCCAGCAGCCAAGATGCGGGCTATATTCAGACCCAGTACTTC.

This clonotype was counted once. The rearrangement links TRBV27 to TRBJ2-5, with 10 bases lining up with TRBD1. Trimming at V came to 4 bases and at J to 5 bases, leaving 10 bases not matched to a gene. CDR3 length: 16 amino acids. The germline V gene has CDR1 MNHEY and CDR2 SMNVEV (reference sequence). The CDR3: CASSSPGQGIVETQYF. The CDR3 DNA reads TGTGCCAGCAGTTCCCCGGGACAGGGGATAGTTGAGACCCAGTACTTC.

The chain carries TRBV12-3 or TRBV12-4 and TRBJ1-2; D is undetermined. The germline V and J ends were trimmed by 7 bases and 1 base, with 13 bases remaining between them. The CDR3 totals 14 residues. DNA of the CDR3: TGTGCCAGCACCACTGGACGGAATAACTATGGCTACACCTTC. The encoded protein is CASTTGRNNYGYTF.

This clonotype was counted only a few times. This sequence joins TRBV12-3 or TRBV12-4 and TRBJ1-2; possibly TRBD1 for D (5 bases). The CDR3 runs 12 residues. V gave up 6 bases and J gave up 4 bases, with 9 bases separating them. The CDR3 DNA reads TGTGCCAGCAGGCGGGACCTCTATGGCTACACCTTC. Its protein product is CASRRDLYGYTF.

CDR3 in amino acids: CASSPYLQGYTF. The CDR3, as DNA: TGTGCCAGCAGCCCGTATTTACAGGGCTACACCTTC. The chain couples TRBV7-2 to TRBJ1-2; no reliable D call. The CDR3 consists of 12 residues. Looked up from germline, CDR1 is SGHTA and CDR2 is FQGNSA. Trimming stripped 5 bases from V and 8 bases from J, with 12 bases between.

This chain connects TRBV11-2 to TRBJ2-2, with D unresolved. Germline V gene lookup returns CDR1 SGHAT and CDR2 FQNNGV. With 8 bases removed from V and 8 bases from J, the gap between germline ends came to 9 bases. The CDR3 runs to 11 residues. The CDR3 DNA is TGTGCCAGCGAATGGGCGGGGGAGCTGTTTTTT. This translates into CASEWAGELFF.

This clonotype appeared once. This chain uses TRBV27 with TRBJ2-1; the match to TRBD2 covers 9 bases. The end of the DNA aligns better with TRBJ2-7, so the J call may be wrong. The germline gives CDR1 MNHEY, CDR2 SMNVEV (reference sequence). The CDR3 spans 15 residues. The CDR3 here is CASSRTGTSYNEQYF. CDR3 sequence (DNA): TGTGCCAGCAGTAGAACCGGGACTAGCTACAATGAGCAGTACTTC.

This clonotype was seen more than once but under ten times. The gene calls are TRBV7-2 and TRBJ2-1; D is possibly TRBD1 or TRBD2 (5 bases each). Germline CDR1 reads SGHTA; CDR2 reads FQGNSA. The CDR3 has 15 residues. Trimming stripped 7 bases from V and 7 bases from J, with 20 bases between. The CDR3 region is CASTLRVGAENEQFF. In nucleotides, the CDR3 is TGTGCCAGCACGCTCAGGGTCGGGGCGGAAAATGAGCAGTTCTTC.

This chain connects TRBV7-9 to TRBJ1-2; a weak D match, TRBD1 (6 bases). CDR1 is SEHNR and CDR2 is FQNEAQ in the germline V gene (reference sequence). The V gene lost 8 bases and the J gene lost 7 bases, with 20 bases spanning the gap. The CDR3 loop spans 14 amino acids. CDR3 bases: TGTGCCAGCGGCCTCGACAGGATTCCTATTGGCTACACCTTC. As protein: CASGLDRIPIGYTF.

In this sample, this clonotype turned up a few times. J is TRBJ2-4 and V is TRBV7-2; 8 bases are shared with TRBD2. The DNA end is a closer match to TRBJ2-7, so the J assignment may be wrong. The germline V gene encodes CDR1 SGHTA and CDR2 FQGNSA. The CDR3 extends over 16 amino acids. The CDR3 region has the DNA TGTGCCAGCAGTAATCGTAGCCGGGGGGGGTTCTACGAGCAGTACTTC. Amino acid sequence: CASSNRSRGGFYEQYF.

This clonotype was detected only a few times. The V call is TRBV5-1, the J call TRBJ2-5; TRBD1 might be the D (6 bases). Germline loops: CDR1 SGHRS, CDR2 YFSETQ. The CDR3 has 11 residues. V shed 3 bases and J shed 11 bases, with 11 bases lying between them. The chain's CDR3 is CASSSDGQQYF. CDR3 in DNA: TGCGCCAGCAGCTCCGACGGACAGCAGTACTTC.

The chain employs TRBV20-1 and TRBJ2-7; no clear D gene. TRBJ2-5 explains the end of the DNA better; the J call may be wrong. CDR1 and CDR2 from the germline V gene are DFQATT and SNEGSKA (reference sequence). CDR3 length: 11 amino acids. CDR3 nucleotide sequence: TGCAGTGCCCCGACGAGGGAGACCCAGTACTTC. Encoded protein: CSAPTRETQYF.

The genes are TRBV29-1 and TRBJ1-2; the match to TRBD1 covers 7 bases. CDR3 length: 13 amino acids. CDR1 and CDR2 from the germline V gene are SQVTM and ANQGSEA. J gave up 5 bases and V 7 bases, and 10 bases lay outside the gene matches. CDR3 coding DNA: TGCAGCGGGGGTAGGACAGGAAAGTATGGCTACACCTTC. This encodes CSGGRTGKYGYTF.

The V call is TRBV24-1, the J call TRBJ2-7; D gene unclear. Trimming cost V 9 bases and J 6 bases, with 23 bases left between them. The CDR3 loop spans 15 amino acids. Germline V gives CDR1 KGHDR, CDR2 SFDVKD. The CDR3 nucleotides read TGTGCCACCCATCGAAGGGATTCAGGATTCGGCGAGCAGTACTTC. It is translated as CATHRRDSGFGEQYF.

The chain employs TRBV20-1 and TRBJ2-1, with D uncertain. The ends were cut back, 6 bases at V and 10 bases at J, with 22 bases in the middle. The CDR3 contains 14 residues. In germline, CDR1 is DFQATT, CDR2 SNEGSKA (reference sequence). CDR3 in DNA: TGCAGTGCCTTCGACCCTCGAAGCTCCTACGAGCAGTTCTTC. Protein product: CSAFDPRSSYEQFF.

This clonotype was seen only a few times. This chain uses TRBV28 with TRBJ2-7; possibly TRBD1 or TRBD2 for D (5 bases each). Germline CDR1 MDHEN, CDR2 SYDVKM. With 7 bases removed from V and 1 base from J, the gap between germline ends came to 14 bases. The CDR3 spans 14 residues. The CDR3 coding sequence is TGTGCCAGCACCCAACGGGGCATTTCCTACGAGCAGTACTTC. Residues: CASTQRGISYEQYF.

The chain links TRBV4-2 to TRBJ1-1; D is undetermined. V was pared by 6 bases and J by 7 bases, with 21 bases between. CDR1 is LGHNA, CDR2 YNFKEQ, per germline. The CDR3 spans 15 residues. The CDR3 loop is CASSDQGTQTREAFF. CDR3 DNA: TGTGCCAGCAGTGACCAAGGTACACAGACCCGTGAAGCTTTCTTT.

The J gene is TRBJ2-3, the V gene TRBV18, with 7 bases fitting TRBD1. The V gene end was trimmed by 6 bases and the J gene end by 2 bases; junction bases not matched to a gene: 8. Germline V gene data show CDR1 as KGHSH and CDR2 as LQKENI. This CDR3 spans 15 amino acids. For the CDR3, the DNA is TGTGCCAGCTCCGGAAAAGGACAGGTCACAGATACGCAGTATTTT. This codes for CASSGKGQVTDTQYF.

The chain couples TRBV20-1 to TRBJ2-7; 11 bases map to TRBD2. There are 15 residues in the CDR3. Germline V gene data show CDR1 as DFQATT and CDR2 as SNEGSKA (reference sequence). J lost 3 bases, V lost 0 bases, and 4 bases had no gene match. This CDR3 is CSARDSSGGFYEQYF. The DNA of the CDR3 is TGCAGTGCTAGAGATTCTAGCGGGGGGTTCTACGAGCAGTACTTC.